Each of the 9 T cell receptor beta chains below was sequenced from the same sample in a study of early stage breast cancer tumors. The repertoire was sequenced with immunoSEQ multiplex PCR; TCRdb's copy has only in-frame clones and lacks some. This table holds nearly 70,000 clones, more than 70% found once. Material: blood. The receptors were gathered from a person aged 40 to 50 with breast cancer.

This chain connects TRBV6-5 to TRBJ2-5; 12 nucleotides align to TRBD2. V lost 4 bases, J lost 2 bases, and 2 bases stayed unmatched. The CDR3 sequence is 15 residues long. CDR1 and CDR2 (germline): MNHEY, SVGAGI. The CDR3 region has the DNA TGTGCCAGCAGTTTGACTAGCGGGAGACAAGAGACCCAGTACTTC. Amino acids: CASSLTSGRQETQYF.

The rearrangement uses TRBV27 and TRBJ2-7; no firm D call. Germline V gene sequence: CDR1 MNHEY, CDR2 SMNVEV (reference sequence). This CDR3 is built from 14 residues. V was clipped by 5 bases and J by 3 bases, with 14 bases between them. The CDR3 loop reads CASSINGLNYEQYF. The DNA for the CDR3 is TGTGCCAGCAGTATAAACGGGCTTAACTACGAGCAGTACTTC.

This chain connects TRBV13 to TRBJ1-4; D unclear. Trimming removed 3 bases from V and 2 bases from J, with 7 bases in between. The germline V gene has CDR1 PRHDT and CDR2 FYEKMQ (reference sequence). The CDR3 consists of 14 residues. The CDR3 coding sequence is TGTGCCAGCAGCTTCCGGACCACTAATGAAAAACTGTTTTTT. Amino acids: CASSFRTTNEKLFF.

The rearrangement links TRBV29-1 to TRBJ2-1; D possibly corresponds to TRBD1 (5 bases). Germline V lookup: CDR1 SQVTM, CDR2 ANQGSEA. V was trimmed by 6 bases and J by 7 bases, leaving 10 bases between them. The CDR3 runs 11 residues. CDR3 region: CSVGPLNEQFF. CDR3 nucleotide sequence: TGCAGCGTGGGGCCTTTGAATGAGCAGTTCTTC.

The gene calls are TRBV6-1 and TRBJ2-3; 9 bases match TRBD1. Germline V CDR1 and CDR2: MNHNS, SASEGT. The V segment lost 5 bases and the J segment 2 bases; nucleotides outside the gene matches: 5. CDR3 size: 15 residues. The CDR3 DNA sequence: TGTGCCAGCAGTATACAGGGGGCGCACACAGATACGCAGTATTTT. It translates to CASSIQGAHTDTQYF.

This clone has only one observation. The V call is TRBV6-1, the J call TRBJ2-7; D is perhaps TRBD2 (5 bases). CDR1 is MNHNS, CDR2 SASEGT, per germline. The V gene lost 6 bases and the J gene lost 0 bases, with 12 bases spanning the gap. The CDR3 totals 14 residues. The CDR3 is CASREEHPSYEQYF. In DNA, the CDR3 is TGTGCCAGCAGGGAGGAGCACCCCTCCTACGAGCAGTACTTC.

This CDR3 reads CASSARDFGLYEQYF. CDR3 in DNA: TGTGCCAGCAGCGCCCGGGACTTCGGGTTATACGAGCAGTACTTC. The chain is built from TRBV7-2 and TRBJ2-7; tentative D call: TRBD2 (6 bases). Trimming shortened V by 5 bases and J by 4 bases, and 18 bases separated the two germline ends. Germline V gene sequence: CDR1 SGHTA, CDR2 FQGNSA. This CDR3 contains 15 residues.

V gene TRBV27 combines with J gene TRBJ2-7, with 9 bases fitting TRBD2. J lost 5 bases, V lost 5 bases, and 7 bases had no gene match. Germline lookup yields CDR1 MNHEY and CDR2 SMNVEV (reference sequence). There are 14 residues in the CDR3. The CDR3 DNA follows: TGTGCCAGCAGTACGGGACTAGCCCTACACGAGCAGTACTTC. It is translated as CASSTGLALHEQYF.

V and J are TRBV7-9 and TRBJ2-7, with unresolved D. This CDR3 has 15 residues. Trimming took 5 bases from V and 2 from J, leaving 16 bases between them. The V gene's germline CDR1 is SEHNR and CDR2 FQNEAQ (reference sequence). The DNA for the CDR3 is TGTGCCAGCAGCCCTCGGTACGCAGGTGCCTACGAGCAGTACTTC. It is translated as CASSPRYAGAYEQYF.